Sequencing of this T cell receptor (beta chain) was carried out in a study of cytomegalovirus exposure and HLA in healthy donors. Germline CDR1 reads WSHSY; CDR2 reads SAAADI. This CDR3 contains 16 residues. The trim removed 4 bases at V and 6 bases at J, leaving 10 bases unmatched. TCRdb keeps only in-frame clones here, not all; method: immunoSEQ multiplex PCR. Of 40,000 to 55,000 clones listed, approximately 93% are singletons. The sequence came from a woman under 30 in good health and CMV-seronegative. Sequenced input: PBMCs. V usage is TRBV10-2 and J usage is TRBJ2-1; 9 nucleotides align to TRBD2. The CDR3 sequence is CASSGTGTSSGNEQFF. The DNA for the CDR3 is TGCGCCAGCAGTGGAACCGGGACTAGCAGTGGCAATGAGCAGTTCTTC.